The entry below gives a single T cell receptor beta chain sequence along with its context. Its cognate antigen is unknown. Generated by immunoSEQ multiplex PCR, the TCRdb table keeps only in-frame clones and is missing some. The sample holds about 110,000 clones, around 92% seen once. This sample was included in a study of T cell responses to AZD1222 COVID-19 vaccine. Whole-study findings and limits: Among AZD1222 vaccinees, only six or seven were seropositive at baseline. Clonal diversity was possibly underestimated; the donors were predominantly white British and more often female.

Germline V gene lookup returns CDR1 SEHNR and CDR2 FQNEAQ (reference sequence). The CDR3 runs to 18 residues. Trimming removed 2 bases from V and 0 bases from J, with 14 bases in between. The origin of this receptor is an adult who received the AZD1222 COVID-19 vaccine. The chain employs TRBV7-9 and TRBJ1-6; TRBD1 is a possible D gene (6 bases). The sample here was peripheral blood, taken 28 days after the second AZD1222 dose. Written as DNA, the CDR3 is TGTGCCAGCAGCTTATCGGCAGGGGTAACCTCCTATAATTCACCCCTCCACTTT. The encoded protein is CASSLSAGVTSYNSPLHF.